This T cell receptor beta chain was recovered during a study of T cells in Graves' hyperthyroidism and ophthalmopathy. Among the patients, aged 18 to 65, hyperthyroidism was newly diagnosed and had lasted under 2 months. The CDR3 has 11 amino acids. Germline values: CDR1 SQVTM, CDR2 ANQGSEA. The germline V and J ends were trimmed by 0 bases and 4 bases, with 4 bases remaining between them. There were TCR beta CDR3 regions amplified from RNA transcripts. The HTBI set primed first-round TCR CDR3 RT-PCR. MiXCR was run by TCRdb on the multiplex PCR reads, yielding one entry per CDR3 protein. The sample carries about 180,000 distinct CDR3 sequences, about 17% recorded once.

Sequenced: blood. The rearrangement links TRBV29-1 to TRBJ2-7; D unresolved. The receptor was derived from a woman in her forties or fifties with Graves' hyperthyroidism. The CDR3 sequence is CSVEEGYEQYF. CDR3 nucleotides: TGCAGCGTTGAAGAGGGATACGAGCAGTACTTC.